These 5 T cell receptor beta chains were sequenced from one sample in a study of human T cells and chemical hapten exposure. In TCRdb, the RACE reads were re-called with MiXCR into one record per CDR3 protein. Here the sample spans approximately 82,000 distinct CDR3 sequences, around 6.7% being singletons. Sample time point: patch test 2, 6 weeks after DPC sensitization. Treatment denoted: therapeutic diphenylcyclopropenone sensitization with weekly scalp DPC. The sequences come from whole blood, collected in connection with sensitization to the hapten diphenylcyclopropenone (DPC). The receptors originated from a woman in her twenties or thirties with alopecia areata. Some clones in this sample may be carry-over from other donors' samples.

This clonotype was seen ten or more times. The chain has TRBV20-1 and TRBJ2-5, with D maybe TRBD1 (5 bases). Trimming stripped 6 bases from V and 1 base from J, with 9 bases between. The germline V gene has CDR1 DFQATT and CDR2 SNEGSKA (reference sequence). The CDR3 consists of 12 residues. CDR3 amino acids: CSAPDSQETQYF. The CDR3 DNA is TGCAGTGCCCCAGACAGCCAAGAGACCCAGTACTTC.

V is TRBV6-1 and J is TRBJ1-2, with 8 bases fitting TRBD1. The CDR3 is 14 amino acids. Germline-derived CDR1 and CDR2 are MNHNS and SASEGT. After removal of 6 bases from V and 4 bases from J, the junction contained 7 bases not matched to a gene. Here the CDR3 reads CASSRTGPRYGYTF. The CDR3 DNA is TGTGCCAGCAGCCGGACAGGGCCCCGCTATGGCTACACCTTC.

This clonotype was picked up a small number of times. The J gene is TRBJ2-1, the V gene TRBV7-2; 11 nucleotides line up with TRBD2. CDR3 length equals 15 residues. After removal of 3 bases from V and 9 bases from J, the junction contained 7 bases not matched to a gene. CDR1 is SGHTA, CDR2 FQGNSA, per germline. The CDR3 DNA reads TGTGCCAGCAGCTTGATTAGCGGGGGGGCCTCTGAGCAGTTCTTC. Protein: CASSLISGGASEQFF.

The chain joins TRBV12-3 or TRBV12-4 to TRBJ1-5; the match to TRBD1 covers 8 bases. CDR3 size: 17 residues. After removal of 1 base from V and 6 bases from J, the junction contained 11 bases not matched to a gene. CDR3 bases: TGTGCCAGCAGTTTAGGACAGGGGTCCCTCGTATTTCAGCCCCAGCATTTT. The encoded protein is CASSLGQGSLVFQPQHF.

This clonotype has a count of ten or more. V is TRBV6-2 or TRBV6-3 and J is TRBJ1-1; a possible D gene is TRBD1 (6 bases). The V gene's germline CDR1 is MNHEY and CDR2 SVGEGT. This CDR3 is built from 13 residues. V was clipped by 5 bases and J by 1 base, with 8 bases between them. CDR3 in DNA: TGTGCCAGCAGTGCACAGGGGAACACTGAAGCTTTCTTT. It yields the protein CASSAQGNTEAFF.